This note documents a single TCR beta chain sequence. No antigen is known for it. The sequenced fragment ends 3 residues before the CDR3 boundary, so the rest is inferred from the germline J gene. The data are from a study of T cells in women clearing cervical HPV infection. Study-wide context: Blood came at first lesion visit for cases, post-clearance for controls. Cases' blood sampling followed lesion detection by median about 150 days (90 to 200). The study, taken as a whole, reports: T-cell numbers per sample were unknown and may explain richness differences.

TCR beta CDR3 amplified by multiplex PCR from about 1,100 ng genomic DNA. Some clones are missing from TCRdb's copy, which holds only in-frame ones; the method was immunoSEQ multiplex PCR. The sample data list fewer than 30,000 clones. This CDR3 has 15 residues. V was cut by 3 bases and J by 3 bases, with 13 bases left in between. In germline, CDR1 is SGHNT, CDR2 YYREEE (reference sequence). The chain joins TRBV5-4 to TRBJ2-1, with a tentative D call TRBD2 (6 bases). Sequencing input: blood buffy coat. The receptor was derived from a woman aged 18 to 75 with a cervical HPV16 infection that either progressed to CIN3+ or cleared (not recorded which). The chain's CDR3 is CASSSRDFHYNEQFF. Incomplete CDR3 DNA: TGTGCCAGCAGCTCCCGGGACTTTCACTACAATGAG.